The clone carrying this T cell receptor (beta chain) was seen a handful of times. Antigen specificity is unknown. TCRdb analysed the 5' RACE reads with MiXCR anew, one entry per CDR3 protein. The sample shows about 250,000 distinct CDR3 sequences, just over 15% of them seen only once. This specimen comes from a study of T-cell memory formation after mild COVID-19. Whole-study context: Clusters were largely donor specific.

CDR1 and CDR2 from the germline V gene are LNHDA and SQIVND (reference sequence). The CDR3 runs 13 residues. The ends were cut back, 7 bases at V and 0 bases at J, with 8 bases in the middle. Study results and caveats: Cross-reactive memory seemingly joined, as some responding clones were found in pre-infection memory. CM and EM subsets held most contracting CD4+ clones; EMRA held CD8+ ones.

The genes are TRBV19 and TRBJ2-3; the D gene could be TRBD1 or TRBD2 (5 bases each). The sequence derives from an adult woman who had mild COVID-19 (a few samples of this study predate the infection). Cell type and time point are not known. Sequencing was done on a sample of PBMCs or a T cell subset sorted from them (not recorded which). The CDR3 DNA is TGTGCCAGTACCCGGGACAGCACAGATACGCAGTATTTT. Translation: CASTRDSTDTQYF.